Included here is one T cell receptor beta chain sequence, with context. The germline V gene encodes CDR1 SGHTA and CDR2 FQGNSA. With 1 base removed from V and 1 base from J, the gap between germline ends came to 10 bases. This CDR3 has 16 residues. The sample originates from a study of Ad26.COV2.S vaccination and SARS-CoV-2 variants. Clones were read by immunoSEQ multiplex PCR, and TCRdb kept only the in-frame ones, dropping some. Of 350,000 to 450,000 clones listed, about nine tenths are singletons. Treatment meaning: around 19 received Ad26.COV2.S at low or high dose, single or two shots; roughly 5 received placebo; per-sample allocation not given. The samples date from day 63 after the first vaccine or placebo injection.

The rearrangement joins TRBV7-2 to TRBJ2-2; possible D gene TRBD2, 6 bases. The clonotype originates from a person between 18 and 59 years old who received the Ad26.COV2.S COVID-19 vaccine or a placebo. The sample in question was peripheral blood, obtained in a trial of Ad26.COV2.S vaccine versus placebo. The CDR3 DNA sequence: TGTGCCAGCAGCTTAGTTGGGGGGATGAACACCGGGGAGCTGTTTTTT. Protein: CASSLVGGMNTGELFF.